Listed below are T cell receptor beta chains from one sample, sequenced in a study of response to subunit inactivated influenza vaccine. TCRdb re-called the RT-PCR reads through MiXCR, storing one row per CDR3 protein. The sample shows some 570,000 distinct CDR3 sequences, approximately 10% of them seen only once. The same sample was also studied in work on T cells expressing NK-cell markers.

The sequencing used PBMCs from blood, collected on the day of vaccination. These receptors originate from a man in his fifties who received an inactivated influenza vaccine. The CDR3 runs from the conserved cysteine through the conserved F or W. A D gene is named only where the DNA matches it firmly. Some rows mark clone size as missing; the rest say once, few, many or name a class of expanded clone.

few TRBJ2-2 TRBV2 TRBD1 CASRDRGRPGELFF TGTGCCAGCCGGGACAGGGGGCGCCCCGGGGAGCTGTTTTTT
NA TRBJ2-7 TRBV10-3 TRBD1 CATKTGGVDEQYF TGTGCCACTAAGACAGGGGGTGTCGACGAGCAGTACTTC
NA TRBJ1-5 TRBV7-2 NA CASSTVGNQPQHF TGTGCCAGCTCTACAGTGGGCAATCAGCCCCAGCATTTT
few TRBJ2-5 TRBV5-1 TRBD1 CASSLDGQGLAETQYF TGCGCCAGCAGCTTGGACGGACAGGGTTTAGCGGAGACCCAGTACTTC
few TRBJ2-1 TRBV12-3/TRBV12-4 NA CASRSTYNEQFF TGTGCCAGCAGGTCGACCTACAATGAGCAGTTCTTC
many TRBJ2-7 TRBV12-3/TRBV12-4 NA CASSTGYEQYF TGTGCCAGCAGTACAGGGTACGAGCAGTACTTC
few TRBJ2-2 TRBV4-2 TRBD2 CASSQDRGGSGELFF TGTGCCAGCAGCCAAGATCGGGGGGGCTCCGGGGAGCTGTTTTTT
many TRBJ1-6 TRBV7-9 NA CASSLEQGAPLHF TGTGCCAGCAGCTTAGAACAGGGAGCGCCCCTCCACTTT
few TRBJ2-5 TRBV20-1 NA CSATGVVETQYF TGCAGTGCTACAGGGGTTGTTGAGACCCAGTACTTC
few TRBJ2-7 TRBV5-1 TRBD1 CASSLETGGYAQYF TGCGCCAGCAGCTTGGAGACAGGGGGCTATGCTCAGTACTTC
NA TRBJ2-1 TRBV14 TRBD2 CASTQETSAGEQFF TGTGCCAGCACCCAAGAGACTAGCGCGGGTGAGCAGTTCTTC
many TRBJ2-1 TRBV12-3/TRBV12-4 NA CASSFRGGTRGEQFF TGTGCCAGCAGTTTTAGAGGTGGCACACGGGGAGAGCAGTTCTTC
few TRBJ1-1 TRBV6-2/TRBV6-3 TRBD1 CASSYDWKGQGNLNTEAFF TGTGCCAGCAGTTATGATTGGAAGGGACAGGGTAACTTGAACACTGAAGCTTTCTTT
few TRBJ2-1 TRBV19 NA CASSTAGYNEQFF TGTGCCAGTAGCACAGCCGGATACAATGAGCAGTTCTTC
few TRBJ1-6 TRBV7-8 NA CASSFRQHYNSPLHF TGTGCCAGCAGCTTTAGACAGCACTATAATTCACCCCTCCACTTT
NA TRBJ2-1 TRBV5-1 NA CASSDISYNEQFF TGCGCCAGCTCCGACATTTCCTACAATGAGCAGTTCTTC
few TRBJ2-1 TRBV29-1 TRBD2 CSGRPLAEDYNEQFF TGCAGCGGCCGACCACTAGCGGAGGACTACAATGAGCAGTTCTTC
few TRBJ2-7 TRBV6-1 TRBD1 CASTQQGAEFYEQYF TGTGCCAGCACCCAACAGGGGGCTGAGTTCTACGAGCAGTACTTC
few TRBJ2-1 TRBV12-3/TRBV12-4 NA CASSFAGYNEQFF TGTGCCAGCAGTTTTGCAGGGTACAATGAGCAGTTCTTC
NA TRBJ2-5 TRBV2 TRBD2 CASSEPPGGAQYF TGTGCCAGCAGTGAACCCCCGGGGGGGGCCCAGTACTTC
few TRBJ2-5 TRBV18 TRBD2 CASSPRTSGGSYKETQYF TGTGCCAGCTCACCTCGGACTAGCGGGGGCTCTTATAAAGAGACCCAGTACTTC
many TRBJ2-3 TRBV12-3/TRBV12-4 NA CASGGVVTDTQYF TGTGCCAGCGGAGGAGTTGTCACAGATACGCAGTATTTT
NA TRBJ2-5 TRBV4-3 TRBD1 CASSQFTGVETQYF TGCGCCAGCAGCCAATTTACAGGGGTAGAGACCCAGTACTTC
many TRBJ2-2 TRBV9 NA CASSVTSPNGELFF TGTGCCAGCAGCGTAACTAGCCCGAATGGGGAGCTGTTTTTT
few TRBJ2-1 TRBV20-1 NA CSASNDVHNEQFF TGCAGTGCTAGTAACGACGTCCACAATGAGCAGTTCTTC
NA TRBJ1-6 TRBV6-5 TRBD1 CASSYRDRRNSPLHF TGTGCCAGCAGTTACCGGGACAGACGAAATTCACCCCTCCACTTT
many TRBJ2-2 TRBV7-2 NA CASSWRDSQNTGELFF TGTGCCAGCAGCTGGAGGGACAGTCAGAACACCGGGGAGCTGTTTTTT
many TRBJ2-2 TRBV5-1 NA CASSLALRSTGELFF TGCGCCAGCAGCTTGGCGCTAAGATCCACCGGGGAGCTGTTTTTT
few TRBJ2-3 TRBV27 TRBD1 CASSSPGQATDTQYF TGTGCCAGCAGTTCCCCGGGACAGGCCACAGATACGCAGTATTTT